Following are 20 T cell receptor beta chains from one sample sequenced in a study of blood T cells in healthy people across ages. Through a sample-barcoded 5' primer and a J-beta primer mix, a second PCR was run for 7 to 11 cycles. TCRdb re-analysed the 5' RACE reads in MiXCR, keeping a single row per CDR3 protein. The sample has hundreds of thousands of distinct CDR3 sequences, 52% seen once; the top ten hold approximately 13%. The sample comprised blood. These receptor sequences come from a woman of 80 years or more in good health.

The chain couples TRBV28 to TRBJ2-5, with D perhaps given as TRBD1 or TRBD2 (5 bases each). Germline assignment: CDR1 MDHEN and CDR2 SYDVKM. This CDR3 spans 12 amino acids. V gave up 6 bases and J gave up 7 bases, with 12 bases separating them. Here the CDR3 reads CASSGPGRTQYF. CDR3 nucleotide sequence: TGTGCCAGCAGCGGGCCAGGGAGGACCCAGTACTTC.

V gene TRBV10-3 combines with J gene TRBJ2-7, with 8 bases matching TRBD2. In germline, CDR1 is ENHRY, CDR2 SYGVKD. The length of the CDR3 is 14 residues. Trimming cost V 7 bases and J 0 bases; bases outside gene matches: 5. The CDR3: CAITRSGSSYEQYF. DNA for the CDR3: TGTGCCATCACCCGCAGCGGGAGCTCCTACGAGCAGTACTTC.

About this clonotype itself: The conserved phenylalanine or tryptophan normally closing the CDR3 is absent here, so this likely arose from a read error. The chain combines TRBV7-9 with TRBJ2-5; possibly TRBD2 for D (6 bases). Germline values: CDR1 SEHNR, CDR2 FQNEAQ (reference sequence). The CDR3 length is 13 residues. Trimming stripped 4 bases from V and 5 bases from J, with 11 bases between. The CDR3 region is CASSSGLQETQYL. In DNA form, the CDR3 reads TGTGCCAGCAGCTCGGGACTCCAGGAGACCCAGTACCTC.

This clonotype was detected many times. V gene TRBV18 combines with J gene TRBJ2-1; the match to TRBD2 covers 9 bases. The germline V gene has CDR1 KGHSH and CDR2 LQKENI. The trim removed 5 bases at V and 8 bases at J, leaving 4 bases unmatched. CDR3 length equals 13 residues. CDR3 residues: CASSTGLAYEQFF. The CDR3 nucleotides read TGTGCCAGCTCAACGGGACTAGCCTATGAGCAGTTCTTC.

As for this clonotype: This sequence may be a read error, since a much larger clone differs from it by one base. V and J are TRBV12-3 or TRBV12-4 and TRBJ2-7, with D unresolved. Gene TRBJ2-5 matches the end of the DNA better, so the J call may be wrong. The CDR3 consists of 16 residues. The CDR3 is CASSFFGQDVGETQYF. In DNA form, the CDR3 reads TGTGCCAGCAGTTTTTTCGGGCAGGATGTCGGAGAGACCCAGTACTTC.

The chain combines TRBV20-1 with TRBJ1-4; D gene ambiguous. The CDR3 totals 13 residues. Per the germline V gene, CDR1 is DFQATT and CDR2 is SNEGSKA (reference sequence). V was trimmed by 6 bases and J by 3 bases, leaving 11 bases between them. As DNA, the CDR3 is TGCAGTGCCGAGGGCCAGTCTAATGAAAAACTGTTTTTT. It is translated as CSAEGQSNEKLFF.

Notes on this clonotype: Given a much more abundant clone one base away, this may be a read error. J is TRBJ2-1 and V is TRBV28, with a weak D call TRBD1 (6 bases). This CDR3 is 15 amino acids long. The germline gives CDR1 MDHEN, CDR2 SYDVKM. CDR3 loop: CASSLHRAPYKEQFF. CDR3 sequence (DNA): TGTGCCAGCAGTCTCCACAGGGCTCCCTACAAGGAGCAGTTCTTC.

The chain couples TRBV2 to TRBJ1-2; possible D gene TRBD1, 6 bases. This CDR3 comprises 12 residues. Per germline, CDR1 SNHLY and CDR2 FYNNEI. With 6 bases removed from V and 2 bases from J, the gap between germline ends came to 7 bases. The CDR3 sequence is CASRTGNYGYTF. The CDR3 nucleotides are TGTGCCAGCAGAACAGGGAACTATGGCTACACCTTC.

This clonotype was observed a single time. A much larger clonotype is one base distant, so this may be a read error. The V gene is TRBV5-5, the J gene TRBJ2-1; tentative D call: TRBD1 (5 bases). Near its end, the DNA agrees better with TRBJ2-7, so the J call may be wrong. CDR3 length: 14 residues. Germline loops: CDR1 SGHKS, CDR2 YYEKEE (reference sequence). CDR3: CASSLGRVDNEQYF. CDR3 coding DNA: TGTGCCAGCAGCTTGGGCAGGGTGGACAATGAGCAGTACTTC.

This clonotype was seen a handful of times. A much larger clone is a single base away; this may be a read error. This chain uses TRBV6-6 with TRBJ1-6, with D perhaps TRBD1 (6 bases). The CDR3 has 15 amino acids. Looked up from germline, CDR1 is MNHNY and CDR2 is SVGAGI (reference sequence). V was shortened by 0 bases and J by 9 bases, with 12 bases between the two germline ends. CDR3 sequence (DNA): TGTGCCAGCAGTTACTCGAGGGGGGCGGGTTCACCCCTCCACTTT. Translating it yields CASSYSRGAGSPLHF.

The chain is built from TRBV12-3 or TRBV12-4 and TRBJ2-1; D possibly corresponds to TRBD2 (6 bases). The CDR3 is 15 residues long. Trimming left V 5 bases short and J 10 bases short, with 21 bases between. The CDR3 spells CASSAFLGEALEQFF. In DNA, the CDR3 is TGTGCCAGCAGTGCCTTCTTGGGGGAGGCCTTGGAGCAGTTCTTC.

This clonotype was observed at least ten times. This rearrangement joins TRBV20-1 to TRBJ2-3, with 10 positions matching TRBD2. Germline V gives CDR1 DFQATT, CDR2 SNEGSKA (reference sequence). This CDR3 has 16 residues. Losses at the gene ends were 4 bases for V and 2 bases for J; bases not matched to a gene: 9. In DNA form, the CDR3 reads TGCAGTGCTACCCAGATCAGCGGGGGGGCCACAGATACGCAGTATTTT. Translating gives CSATQISGGATDTQYF.

The chain employs TRBV5-1 and TRBJ2-5; 12 bases fit TRBD2. Germline trimming cut 6 bases from V and 11 bases from J; bases unmatched to any gene: 11. CDR3 length: 14 residues. Germline CDR1 SGHRS, CDR2 YFSETQ. The CDR3: CASKTSGSLNEQYF. The CDR3 DNA reads as TGCGCCAGCAAGACTAGCGGGAGTCTAAATGAGCAGTACTTC. The full variable domain, in which reference TRBV5-1 and TRBJ2-5 provide the parts outside the CDR3, is KAGVTQTPRYLIKTRGQQVTLSCSPISGHRSVSWYQQTPGQGLQFLFEYFSETQRNKGNFPGRFSGRQFSNSRSEMNVSTLELGDSALYLCASKTSGSLNEQYFGPGTRLLVL.

The CDR3, as DNA: TGTGCCAGCAGTTACTCCCCAGGGATTTACAATGAGCAGTACTTC. Its translation: CASSYSPGIYNEQYF. This chain uses TRBV6-2 or TRBV6-3 with TRBJ2-7; tentatively, D is TRBD1 (5 bases). Germline lookup yields CDR1 MNHEY and CDR2 SVGEGT. Trimming took 0 bases from V and 7 from J, leaving 16 bases between them. The CDR3 runs to 15 residues.

At least ten counts were recorded for this clonotype. The rearrangement uses TRBV7-3 and TRBJ2-7, with a tentative D call TRBD2 (6 bases). Trimming removed 1 base at V and 9 bases at J, with 19 bases between. The germline V gene has CDR1 SGHTA and CDR2 FQGTGA. CDR3 length: 15 amino acids. The CDR3 DNA sequence: TGTGCCAGCAGCTTAAGGAGACTAGGTGGGTCCCGGCAGTACTTC. Its translation: CASSLRRLGGSRQYF.

This clonotype was detected only a few times. The J gene is TRBJ1-2, the V gene TRBV6-4; unclear D gene. Trimming pared 0 bases from V and 2 bases from J, leaving 10 bases between. The CDR3 totals 15 residues. Germline V gene lookup returns CDR1 MRHNA and CDR2 SNTAGT. Written as DNA, the CDR3 is TGTGCCAGCAGTGACTCCGGCAGATTGAACTATGGCTACACCTTC. This sequence encodes CASSDSGRLNYGYTF.

For this clonotype: A read error may explain this, as a much larger clone is one base away. CDR3 residues: CASSLGVGTSGSYNEQYF. CDR3 coding DNA: TGTGCCAGCAGCTTAGGGGTGGGGACTAGCGGCTCCTACAATGAGCAGTACTTC. The chain has TRBV11-2 and TRBJ2-1; the match to TRBD2 covers 11 bases. The tail of the sequence fits TRBJ2-7 better, so the J call may be wrong. Germline CDR1 and CDR2: SGHAT and FQNNGV. This CDR3 has 18 amino acids.

This clonotype was observed a single time. This sequence joins TRBV28 and TRBJ2-7; 10 bases fit TRBD2. The CDR3 totals 14 residues. V shed 3 bases and J 9 bases; nucleotides not matched to a gene: 8. Germline-derived CDR1 and CDR2 are MDHEN and SYDVKM. In DNA, the CDR3 is TGTGCCAGCAGTTTTCTAGCGGGAGTGGGGGGGCAGTACTTC. Translating gives CASSFLAGVGGQYF.

This chain connects TRBV28 to TRBJ2-1; 10 bases are shared with TRBD1. The CDR3 has 16 residues. Trimming removed 6 bases from V and 8 bases from J; junction bases left unmatched: 13. Germline CDR1 reads MDHEN; CDR2 reads SYDVKM. The CDR3 is CASRGLGDRGMHEQFF. In DNA form, the CDR3 reads TGTGCCAGCAGGGGCCTAGGGGACAGGGGCATGCATGAGCAGTTCTTC.

The chain recombines TRBV7-3 with TRBJ2-2; weak D call: TRBD1 (5 bases). This CDR3 has 14 amino acids. The germline CDR1 and CDR2 sequences are SGHTA and FQGTGA. Trimming left V 5 bases short and J 2 bases short, with 9 bases between. The CDR3 DNA is TGTGCCAGCAGCCTACAGGTTAACACCGGGGAGCTGTTTTTT. Translation: CASSLQVNTGELFF.